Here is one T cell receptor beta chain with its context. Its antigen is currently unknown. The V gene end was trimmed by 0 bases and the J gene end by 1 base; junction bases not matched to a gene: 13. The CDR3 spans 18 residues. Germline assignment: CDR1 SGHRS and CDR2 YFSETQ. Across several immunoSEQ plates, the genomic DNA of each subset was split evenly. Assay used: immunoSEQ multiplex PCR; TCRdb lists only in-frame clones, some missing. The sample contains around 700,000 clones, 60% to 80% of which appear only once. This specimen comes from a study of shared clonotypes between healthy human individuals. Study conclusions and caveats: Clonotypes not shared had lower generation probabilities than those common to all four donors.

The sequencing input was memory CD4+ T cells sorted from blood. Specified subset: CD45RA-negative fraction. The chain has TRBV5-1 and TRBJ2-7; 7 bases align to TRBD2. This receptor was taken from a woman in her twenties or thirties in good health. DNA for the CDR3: TGCGCCAGCAGCTTGGGACCCGGACAACCGGGAGGATCCTACGAGCAGTACTTC. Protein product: CASSLGPGQPGGSYEQYF.